A selection of T cell receptor beta chains follows, all from one sample in a study of blood T cell repertoires in COVID-19. Sequenced by immunoSEQ multiplex PCR; TCRdb stores in-frame clones only, minus some. Here the sample spans 200,000 or so clones, approximately 80% being singletons. The sample was PBMCs or T cells enriched from blood (not recorded which). The receptors derive from a woman aged 35 to 49 with acute COVID-19. Both conserved end residues are part of each CDR3. A D gene is named only where the DNA matches it firmly. Size values are once, few and many counts, or a class for expanded clones, and some rows have none.

d_call | j_call | v_call | clone_size | cdr3_nt | cdr3_aa
. | TRBJ2-6 | TRBV6-2/TRBV6-3 | few | TGTGCCAGCAGCAGAACGAGATCTGGGGCCAACGTCCTGACTTTC | CASSRTRSGANVLTF
. | TRBJ2-6 | TRBV25-1 | . | TGTGCCAGCAGTGACATCAGGGCGTCGGGGGCCAACGTCCTGACTTTC | CASSDIRASGANVLTF
. | TRBJ2-3 | TRBV5-1 | . | TGCGCCAGCAGCTTTGACAGCCATCTGACAGATACGCAGTATTTT | CASSFDSHLTDTQYF
TRBD2 | TRBJ2-1 | TRBV24-1 | . | TGTGCCACCAGTGATAGAAGCGGGGGGTACAATGAGCAGTTCTTC | CATSDRSGGYNEQFF
TRBD1 | TRBJ1-4 | TRBV11-2 | . | TGTGCCAGCAGCTTACAGGGGGCGTCGGCTAATGAAAAACTGTTTTTT | CASSLQGASANEKLFF
. | TRBJ1-5 | TRBV21-1 | . | TGTGCCAGCAGCAAAAGCAGGGAAGGAAGAAGCAATCAGCCCCAGCATTTT | CASSKSREGRSNQPQHF
TRBD1 | TRBJ1-2 | TRBV5-1 | . | TGCGCCAGCAGTCAACAGGGGTCCGGCTACACCTTC | CASSQQGSGYTF
. | TRBJ1-2 | TRBV3-1/TRBV3-2 | . | TGTGCCAGCAGCCAAGTGGCTTCGGGGGGCGGCTACACCTTC | CASSQVASGGGYTF
TRBD1 | TRBJ2-3 | TRBV19 | once | TGTGCCAGCAGTAGCCAGGGGGTTGTCTCCGATACGCAGTATTTT | CASSSQGVVSDTQYF
TRBD1 | TRBJ1-5 | TRBV4-2 | few | TGTGCCAGCAGCCAACGCAGGGGGGAAATACAGCCCCAGCATTTT | CASSQRRGEIQPQHF
. | TRBJ1-1 | TRBV5-1 | few | TGCGCCAGCAGCTTGGACGGCAGGGGCCCTGAAGCTTTCTTT | CASSLDGRGPEAFF
. | TRBJ1-4 | TRBV30 | . | TGTGCCGGGCGGGGGGCTCGGGCTAATGAAAAACTGTTTTTT | CAGRGARANEKLFF
. | TRBJ1-2 | TRBV6-5 | . | TGTGCCAGCAAAGCAGGGGCTGGCTATGGCTACACCTTC | CASKAGAGYGYTF
. | TRBJ2-7 | TRBV7-2 | . | TGTGCCAGCAGGACCGTTAACGAGAGGGAGCAGTACTTC | CASRTVNEREQYF
TRBD1 | TRBJ1-6 | TRBV16 | once | TGTGCCAGCAGCCAATCGGGGCAGGGGGCTTCGAATTCACCCCTCCACTTT | CASSQSGQGASNSPLHF